This TCR beta chain was identified during a study of T cells after yellow fever vaccination. Looking at the study overall: Each low-cell-number fraction was prepared by means of SMART-Seq v4 Ultra Low Input. Whole-study findings and limits: A large majority of primary-vaccination clones showed up again after the booster (roughly 95% CD4, roughly 91% CD8). There was a small share of clonotypes that showed up in both the CD4 and CD8 compartments.

Details on this clonotype: The antigen remains unidentified.

This CDR3 is built from 18 residues. V was cut by 4 bases and J by 2 bases, with 22 bases left in between. Germline-derived CDR1 and CDR2 are MNHEY and SVGEGT. Conversion of TCR transcripts into cDNA relied on 5'RACE template switching, which added a universal primer site and UMIs. Each CDR3 protein gets one entry after TCRdb re-called the 5' RACE reads with MiXCR. The profile shows a few hundred thousand distinct CDR3 sequences, around 3.9% of them singletons. This receptor was identified in a man in his late teens or twenties who received the YFV17D yellow fever vaccine. The input for sequencing was PBMCs, taken on the day of the yellow fever booster vaccination. The V call is TRBV6-2 or TRBV6-3, the J call TRBJ2-3; maybe TRBD2 (6 bases). This CDR3 is CASSFTPSLRDATDTQYF. The CDR3 nucleotides read TGTGCCAGCAGTTTTACCCCCTCGTTGCGGGATGCCACAGATACGCAGTATTTT.